The rows below give T cell receptor beta chains drawn from one sample of a study of brain T cells in children with intractable seizures. The repertoire was sequenced with immunoSEQ multiplex PCR; TCRdb's copy has only in-frame clones and lacks some. The sample records about 41,000 clones, 80% to 95% being singletons. This specimen consisted of peripheral blood, obtained at surgery. The receptors originated from a girl aged 2-10 years with tuberous sclerosis and intractable seizures. CDR3s include the opening cysteine and the closing phenylalanine or tryptophan. Fields, in order: clone size, J gene, V gene, D gene, CDR3 DNA, CDR3 protein. D genes are given only for firm matches. Clone size is stated in some rows and not others, as once, few, many or a class when expanded.

. | TRBJ2-5 | TRBV7-3 | TRBD2 | TGTGCCAGCAGCTTGACTAGCGGGGGAGAAGAGACCCAGTACTTC | CASSLTSGGEETQYF
. | TRBJ2-2 | TRBV2 | . | TGTGCCAGCAGACTATCCTCCGGGGAGCTGTTTTTT | CASRLSSGELFF
. | TRBJ1-3 | TRBV7-9 | TRBD1 | TGTGCCAGCAGCTTGGGGACAGGGTCTGGAAACACCATATATTTT | CASSLGTGSGNTIYF
. | TRBJ1-5 | TRBV6-1 | . | TGTGCCAGCAGTGAACACCGGTTACCAAATCAGCCCCAGCATTTT | CASSEHRLPNQPQHF
. | TRBJ1-6 | TRBV5-1 | . | TGCGCCAGCAGCTTGGCCGGGGGACGCTATAATTCACCCCTCCACTTT | CASSLAGGRYNSPLHF
. | TRBJ1-5 | TRBV24-1 | . | TGTGCCACCAGTGGGGGGTTGACACCATTTAATCAGCCCCAGCATTTT | CATSGGLTPFNQPQHF
. | TRBJ1-2 | TRBV5-8 | . | TGTGCCAGCAGCTTGGGACAGGCGGGGCTTGGCTACACCTTC | CASSLGQAGLGYTF
. | TRBJ1-5 | TRBV7-8 | . | TGTGCCAGCAGCTTACGTGCCGGGCAGCCCCAGCATTTT | CASSLRAGQPQHF
. | TRBJ1-2 | TRBV6-5 | . | TGTGCCAGCAGAGACCTCTTGGACAGTAGCTATGGCTACACCTTC | CASRDLLDSSYGYTF
. | TRBJ1-6 | TRBV6-5 | TRBD1 | TGTGCCAGCACTTGGACAGGGCTCCATAATTCACCCCTCCACTTT | CASTWTGLHNSPLHF
. | TRBJ2-5 | TRBV29-1 | . | TGCAGCGGATCCATTTGGGGAGAGACCCAGTACTTC | CSGSIWGETQYF
. | TRBJ1-2 | TRBV5-6 | TRBD1 | TGTGCCAGCAGCTTGGACGGGGACAGTTCTAACTATGGCTACACCTTC | CASSLDGDSSNYGYTF
. | TRBJ1-1 | TRBV30 | TRBD1 | TGTGCCTGGAGGGGACAGGCAGCGACTGAAGCTTTCTTT | CAWRGQAATEAFF
few | TRBJ2-1 | TRBV5-1 | . | TGCGCCAGCAGCTTGGCCGGGACAGAGCAGTTCTTC | CASSLAGTEQFF
. | TRBJ2-6 | TRBV13 | . | TGTGCCAGCAGCTTAGGGCGGCCCTCTGGGGCCAACGTCCTGACTTTC | CASSLGRPSGANVLTF
. | TRBJ2-5 | TRBV30 | . | TGTGCCTGGAATATGGGAGGAGAGACCCAGTACTTC | CAWNMGGETQYF
. | TRBJ2-6 | TRBV5-1 | . | TGCGCCAGCAGCCACGGGATTTTTACCTTCTCTGGGGCCAACGTCCTGACTTTC | CASSHGIFTFSGANVLTF
. | TRBJ2-3 | TRBV4-2 | . | TGTGCCAGCAGCCAAGAATACGGCCCCTCGCAGGATACGCAGTATTTT | CASSQEYGPSQDTQYF
. | TRBJ2-2 | TRBV7-6 | . | TGTGCCAGCAGCTTAGGGAACACCGGGGAGCTGTTTTTT | CASSLGNTGELFF
few | TRBJ1-1 | TRBV7-9 | . | TGTGCCAGCAGTCTCGACGGTGGGTCCACTGAAGCTTTCTTT | CASSLDGGSTEAFF
. | TRBJ1-2 | TRBV4-2 | TRBD1 | TGTGCCAGCAGCCAAGATGGAGGGGGCGCCCCTTATGGCTACACCTTC | CASSQDGGGAPYGYTF
once | TRBJ1-5 | TRBV12-3/TRBV12-4 | . | TGTGCCAGCAGTCGGGGGTTCAAGACCCAGCATTTT | CASSRGFKTQHF
. | TRBJ2-7 | TRBV6-6 | . | TGTGCCAGCAGTTACCCCCGGGACGGAACCTCCTACGAGCAGTACTTC | CASSYPRDGTSYEQYF
. | TRBJ1-2 | TRBV18 | TRBD1 | TGTGCCAGCTCATCACCGGACAGGGACGATGGCTACACCTTC | CASSSPDRDDGYTF
. | TRBJ2-2 | TRBV27 | . | TGTGCCAGCAGTCCCCGGACACCGCCGAACACCGGGGAGCTGTTTTTT | CASSPRTPPNTGELFF
. | TRBJ2-5 | TRBV4-1 | TRBD2 | TGCGCCAGCAGCCCAAAAGCTGGCGGGGGGTTCCAAGAGACCCAGTACTTC | CASSPKAGGGFQETQYF
few | TRBJ1-1 | TRBV9 | TRBD1 | TGTGCCAGCAGCGCAGGGGGTTCGGAAGCTTTCTTT | CASSAGGSEAFF
. | TRBJ2-4 | TRBV19 | . | TGTGCCAGTAGTATAACGAACATTCAGTACTTC | CASSITNIQYF
. | TRBJ1-4 | TRBV11-2 | . | TGTGCCAGCAGCACGCCGGGGCCGAATGAAAAACTGTTTTTT | CASSTPGPNEKLFF
. | TRBJ1-3 | TRBV30 | . | TGTGCCTGGAGTGTACCGAGAAACACCATATATTTT | CAWSVPRNTIYF
. | TRBJ1-2 | TRBV10-3 | . | TGTGCCATCAGTAGTAGAGGGGACTATGGCTACACCTTC | CAISSRGDYGYTF
. | TRBJ2-1 | TRBV24-1 | TRBD1 | TGTGCCACCAGTGCCCCTCGGGGACAGGGTATACCCAACAATGAGCAGTTCTTC | CATSAPRGQGIPNNEQFF
. | TRBJ1-3 | TRBV9 | . | TGTGCCAGCAGCGTATTCGGGACCTCAGGAAACACCATATATTTT | CASSVFGTSGNTIYF
. | TRBJ2-6 | TRBV30 | TRBD2 | TGTGCCTGGAGCCGCGGGGGAGGGGCCAACGTCCTGACTTTC | CAWSRGGGANVLTF
. | TRBJ2-5 | TRBV4-1 | . | TGCGCCAGCAGGCACAGGGGGGTAGCGGGAGAGACCCAGTACTTC | CASRHRGVAGETQYF
. | TRBJ2-1 | TRBV5-1 | . | TGCGCCAGCAGCTTGGTTTCGGGGAATGAGCAGTTCTTC | CASSLVSGNEQFF
. | TRBJ2-3 | TRBV5-1 | . | TGCGCCAGCAGCTTGGGTCCAGTACCAGATACGCAGTATTTT | CASSLGPVPDTQYF
. | TRBJ1-3 | TRBV7-2 | . | TGTGCCAGCAGCTTTCAGGGTCTGGTCGGAAACACCATATATTTT | CASSFQGLVGNTIYF
. | TRBJ2-1 | TRBV6-5 | TRBD1 | TGTGCCAGCAGTCAGACGACAGGGAGACACAATGAGCAGTTCTTC | CASSQTTGRHNEQFF
. | TRBJ1-3 | TRBV7-8 | TRBD1 | TGTGCCAGCACCAGGACAGGAAGAAACACCATATATTTT | CASTRTGRNTIYF
. | TRBJ2-1 | TRBV9 | TRBD2 | TGTGCCAGCAGCATCATAGCGGGGGGGCTCAATGAGCAGTTCTTC | CASSIIAGGLNEQFF
. | TRBJ1-4 | TRBV6-5 | . | TGTGCCAGCAGTTACTCGATGCGGCAGGGCAGGGAAAAACTGTTTTTT | CASSYSMRQGREKLFF